Listed here are 5 T cell receptor beta chains from one sample, sequenced in a study of CXCR3-negative and CXCR3-positive naive CD8 T cells. 5' RACE with UMI labels generated the TRB cDNA libraries. TCRdb re-analyzed the 5' RACE reads; it lists each CDR3 protein once, without DNA. This sample lists 100,000 to 150,000 distinct CDR3 sequences; its ten largest clones have about 0.3%. Source material: naive CXCR3- CD8+ T cells from blood. Described subset: CD45RO-CCR7+CD27+CD95- naive CD8+ T cells lacking CXCR3 (TNR3-). These receptors were obtained from a human donor in good health. Some clones in this sample may be carry-over from other donors' samples.

The chain couples TRBV2 to TRBJ2-1; TCRdb names TRBD1, which stays unverified in the absence of DNA. CDR1 and CDR2 from the germline V gene are SNHLY and FYNNEI. This CDR3 has 15 residues. CDR3 residues: CASSEGGGAYNEQFF.

V is TRBV7-2 and J is TRBJ2-1. Germline V gene data show CDR1 as SGHTA and CDR2 as FQGNSA. This CDR3 comprises 13 residues. CDR3 protein: CASSAYGANEQFF.

The chain links TRBV7-8 to TRBJ2-7; lacking DNA, the TRBD2 call made by TCRdb goes unchecked. CDR1 and CDR2 from the germline V gene are SGHVS and FQNEAQ. This CDR3 region has 15 residues. The chain's CDR3 is CASSLVVVLGGEQYF.

The chain has TRBV6-5 and TRBJ2-6; TCRdb picks TRBD1, but there is no DNA to check that call. The CDR3 consists of 16 residues. Germline loops: CDR1 MNHEY, CDR2 SVGAGI. CDR3 sequence reads: CASSYSGGSGANVLTF.

V usage is TRBV28 and J usage is TRBJ2-5; the TCRdb D gene call, TRBD2, has no DNA to confirm it. CDR1 is MDHEN and CDR2 is SYDVKM in the germline V gene. The CDR3 length is 14 residues. The CDR3 region is CASSLLAGEETQYF.